The 21 T cell receptor beta chains in this list originate from one sample, sequenced in a study of blood T cell repertoires in COVID-19. Assay: immunoSEQ multiplex PCR; the TCRdb copy retains only in-frame clones and omits some. The sample has some 180,000 clones; 88% are singletons. Material: peripheral blood. The receptors were gathered from a man aged 45-60 years who had recovered from COVID-19.

The rearrangement uses TRBV7-9 and TRBJ2-7; D gene ambiguous. CDR3 length: 14 residues. The V and J ends lost 5 bases and 0 bases respectively, with 11 bases between them. Germline V gene lookup returns CDR1 SEHNR and CDR2 FQNEAQ (reference sequence). CDR3 sequence reads: CASSLPGPSYEQYF. CDR3 DNA: TGTGCCAGCAGCCTCCCGGGTCCCTCCTACGAGCAGTACTTC.

CDR3 residues: CASSPRDRINQETQYF. In nucleotides, the CDR3 is TGTGCCAGCTCACCCAGGGACAGGATAAACCAAGAGACCCAGTACTTC. This chain uses TRBV18 with TRBJ2-5; 8 bases are shared with TRBD1. CDR3 length: 16 amino acids. The germline CDR1 and CDR2 sequences are KGHSH and LQKENI. V dropped 3 bases and J dropped 0; count of bases not matched to a gene: 6.

The table lists this clone with a count of one. The sample contains more than one DNA sequence encoding this CDR3. The rearrangement joins TRBV5-1 to TRBJ1-6, with TRBD1 identical over 9 bases. The J segment lost 7 bases and the V segment lost 5 bases, leaving 4 bases of the junction unmatched. CDR1 is SGHRS, CDR2 YFSETQ, per germline. The CDR3 has 14 residues. DNA for the CDR3: TGCGCCAGCAGTCCGGACAGGGGAAATTCACCCCTCCACTTT. It yields the protein CASSPDRGNSPLHF. The full variable domain, rest sourced from reference TRBV5-1 and TRBJ1-6, is KAGVTQTPRYLIKTRGQQVTLSCSPISGHRSVSWYQQTPGQGLQFLFEYFSETQRNKGNFPGRFSGRQFSNSRSEMNVSTLELGDSALYLCASSPDRGNSPLHFGNGTRLTVT.

The chain combines TRBV6-2 or TRBV6-3 with TRBJ2-1; TRBD2 is a possible D gene (7 bases). Germline V gives CDR1 MNHEY, CDR2 SVGEGT. V was cut by 2 bases and J by 7 bases, with 12 bases left in between. The CDR3 contains 14 residues. The CDR3 nucleotides are TGTGCCAGCAGTTACGGGGGGGCCCTTAATGAGCAGTTCTTC. It translates to CASSYGGALNEQFF.

J is TRBJ2-5 and V is TRBV2, with 7 positions matching TRBD2. The trim removed 8 bases at V and 4 bases at J, leaving 10 bases unmatched. CDR3 length: 14 residues. CDR1 is SNHLY, CDR2 FYNNEI, per germline. For the CDR3, the DNA is TGTGCCAGCCGGCATGGACTAGATTCAGAGACCCAGTACTTC. Amino acid sequence: CASRHGLDSETQYF.

This chain joins TRBV4-1 and TRBJ2-3; D is perhaps TRBD2 (5 bases). This CDR3 has 14 residues. Trimming removed 4 bases from V and 1 base from J, with 9 bases in between. Germline V gives CDR1 MGHRA, CDR2 YSYEKL. CDR3 nucleotides: TGCGCCAGCAGCCTGGGAGTAGGCACAGATACGCAGTATTTT. It codes for CASSLGVGTDTQYF.

The genes are TRBV5-1 and TRBJ2-7; 9 nucleotides agree with TRBD1. Germline lookup yields CDR1 SGHRS and CDR2 YFSETQ. This CDR3 spans 15 amino acids. With V trimmed by 0 bases and J by 5 bases, 6 bases remained unmatched. The CDR3 here is CASSLDRGPGNEQYF. The CDR3 DNA is TGCGCCAGCAGCTTGGACAGGGGGCCGGGGAACGAGCAGTACTTC. The full variable domain, rest sourced from reference TRBV5-1 and TRBJ2-7, is KAGVTQTPRYLIKTRGQQVTLSCSPISGHRSVSWYQQTPGQGLQFLFEYFSETQRNKGNFPGRFSGRQFSNSRSEMNVSTLELGDSALYLCASSLDRGPGNEQYFGPGTRLTVT.

The V and J genes are TRBV25-1 and TRBJ1-4, with a possible D match to TRBD1 (5 bases). V lost 4 bases and J lost 5, with 11 bases in between. There are 14 residues in the CDR3. Germline loops: CDR1 MGHDK, CDR2 SYGVNS. The CDR3 here is CASSGKGINEKLFF. The CDR3 DNA sequence: TGTGCCAGCAGTGGGAAGGGGATAAATGAAAAACTGTTTTTT. The variable domain in full, completed from reference TRBV25-1 and TRBJ1-4, reads EADIYQTPRYLVIGTGKKITLECSQTMGHDKMYWYQQDPGMELHLIHYSYGVNSTEKGDLSSESTVSRIRTEHFPLTLESARPSHTSQYLCASSGKGINEKLFFGSGTQLSVL.

This clone has just one count. This chain links TRBV2 with TRBJ1-4; D is perhaps TRBD1 (6 bases). The CDR3 is made up of 15 amino acids. Between the trimmed V and J ends, which lost 6 bases and 0 bases, there was a span of 11 bases. Germline lookup yields CDR1 SNHLY and CDR2 FYNNEI. CDR3 coding DNA: TGTGCCAGCAGGTGGGACACCTCAACTAATGAAAAACTGTTTTTT. It encodes CASRWDTSTNEKLFF.

The chain carries TRBV7-2 and TRBJ2-7, with 9 bases identical to TRBD2. The CDR3 runs 14 residues. V was clipped by 0 bases and J by 6 bases; unmatched bases: 3. Germline V CDR1 and CDR2: SGHTA, FQGNSA. The CDR3 loop is CASSLALAGSEQYF. Here the CDR3 DNA reads TGTGCCAGCAGCTTAGCGCTAGCGGGGAGCGAGCAGTACTTC. Combining the CDR3 with reference TRBV7-2 and TRBJ2-7 gives the whole variable domain GAGVSQSPSNKVTEKGKDVELRCDPISGHTALYWYRQSLGQGLEFLIYFQGNSAPDKSGLPSDRFSAERTGGSVSTLTIQRTQQEDSAVYLCASSLALAGSEQYFGPGTRLTVT.

The V and J genes are TRBV7-3 and TRBJ1-1, with 7 bases lining up with TRBD1. The germline gives CDR1 SGHTA, CDR2 FQGTGA. V was clipped by 2 bases and J by 5 bases; unmatched bases: 8. This CDR3 contains 15 residues. CDR3: CASSLLQGGKTEAFF. DNA of the CDR3: TGTGCCAGCAGCTTATTGCAGGGGGGAAAGACTGAAGCTTTCTTT.

CDR3 loop: CASSIRVGTRNTEAFF. The CDR3 DNA is TGTGCCAGTAGTATAAGAGTTGGGACTCGGAACACTGAAGCTTTCTTT. The rearrangement uses TRBV19 and TRBJ1-1; D might be TRBD1 (5 bases). Deletions cut 2 bases from V and 1 base from J, with 14 bases between. Germline-derived CDR1 and CDR2 are LNHDA and SQIVND (reference sequence). This CDR3 region has 16 residues.

V usage is TRBV5-1 and J usage is TRBJ2-3; D gene ambiguous. This CDR3 is 15 amino acids long. V lost 0 bases and J lost 3, with 11 bases in between. Per the germline V gene, CDR1 is SGHRS and CDR2 is YFSETQ. CDR3 DNA: TGCGCCAGCAGCTTGGAGTTCTCTCGGACAGATACGCAGTATTTT. Protein product: CASSLEFSRTDTQYF.

This chain uses TRBV28 with TRBJ1-2, with TRBD1 matching 8 bases. The trim removed 2 bases at V and 7 bases at J, leaving 6 bases unmatched. Germline V gene data show CDR1 as MDHEN and CDR2 as SYDVKM. The CDR3 sequence is 14 residues long. The CDR3 nucleotides read TGTGCCAGCAGTTTACCTCAGGGGGCGGGTGGCTACACCTTC. Its protein product is CASSLPQGAGGYTF.

The chain recombines TRBV14 with TRBJ1-2; D gene uncertain. The V end lost 5 bases, the J end lost 7 bases, and 14 bases lay between the germline ends. The CDR3 runs 13 residues. CDR1 SGHDN and CDR2 FVKESK come from the germline V gene. CDR3 coding DNA: TGTGCCAGCAGCTCAAGCACAGTGTCTGGCTACACCTTC. Encoded protein: CASSSSTVSGYTF. Based on the CDR3 plus reference TRBV14 and TRBJ1-2, the full variable domain is EAGVTQFPSHSVIEKGQTVTLRCDPISGHDNLYWYRRVMGKEIKFLLHFVKESKQDESGMPNNRFLAERTGGTYSTLKVQPAELEDSGVYFCASSSSTVSGYTFGSGTRLTVV.

The chain links TRBV7-3 to TRBJ1-2; 7 nucleotides line up with TRBD1. This CDR3 contains 13 residues. Germline V CDR1 and CDR2: SGHTA, FQGTGA. The V gene end was trimmed by 2 bases and the J gene end by 5 bases; junction bases not matched to a gene: 2. The CDR3, as DNA: TGTGCCAGCAGCTTAGGACAGGAATATGGCTACACCTTC. Its protein is CASSLGQEYGYTF.

About this clone: The same CDR3 arises from other DNA sequences in this sample as well. V is TRBV10-3 and J is TRBJ1-2; no firm D call. CDR1 is ENHRY and CDR2 is SYGVKD in the germline V gene. V dropped 0 bases and J dropped 7 bases, with 9 bases sitting between them. CDR3 size: 13 residues. The CDR3 coding sequence is TGTGCCATCAGTGAGTCGAAAGCAGGTGGCTACACCTTC. Protein sequence: CAISESKAGGYTF.

J is TRBJ2-2 and V is TRBV27, with D perhaps TRBD1 (5 bases). V was cut by 0 bases and J by 6 bases, with 11 bases left in between. This CDR3 spans 15 amino acids. Germline CDR1 MNHEY, CDR2 SMNVEV (reference sequence). The CDR3 DNA is TGTGCCAGCAGTTTATCGTCAGGGTGGGCCGGGGAGCTGTTTTTT. Its translation is CASSLSSGWAGELFF.

This clone has a single count. DNA of the CDR3: TGTGCCAGCAGTTTATGGGGGGGACGGCCAGATACGCAGTATTTT. It is translated as CASSLWGGRPDTQYF. J is TRBJ2-3 and V is TRBV27; the match to TRBD2 covers 7 bases. The ends lost 1 base at V and 4 bases at J; junction bases unmatched: 5. CDR1 is MNHEY and CDR2 is SMNVEV in the germline V gene (reference sequence). The CDR3 sequence is 15 residues long.

The chain recombines TRBV11-1 with TRBJ1-3; D remains unclear. V dropped 3 bases and J dropped 1 base, with 4 bases sitting between them. The CDR3 has 13 amino acids. CDR1 and CDR2 (germline): SGHAT, FQDESV (reference sequence). The CDR3 bases are TGTGCCAGCAGCTTCCCTTCTGGAAACACCATATATTTT. Its protein product is CASSFPSGNTIYF.

This clone showed up just a few times. The chain employs TRBV2 and TRBJ1-1; D is unresolved. V was shortened by 2 bases and J by 4 bases, with 2 bases between the two germline ends. The CDR3 has 11 amino acids. CDR1 and CDR2 from the germline V gene are SNHLY and FYNNEI. The CDR3 reads CASSELTEAFF. The DNA of the CDR3 is TGTGCCAGCAGTGAACTCACTGAAGCTTTCTTT.